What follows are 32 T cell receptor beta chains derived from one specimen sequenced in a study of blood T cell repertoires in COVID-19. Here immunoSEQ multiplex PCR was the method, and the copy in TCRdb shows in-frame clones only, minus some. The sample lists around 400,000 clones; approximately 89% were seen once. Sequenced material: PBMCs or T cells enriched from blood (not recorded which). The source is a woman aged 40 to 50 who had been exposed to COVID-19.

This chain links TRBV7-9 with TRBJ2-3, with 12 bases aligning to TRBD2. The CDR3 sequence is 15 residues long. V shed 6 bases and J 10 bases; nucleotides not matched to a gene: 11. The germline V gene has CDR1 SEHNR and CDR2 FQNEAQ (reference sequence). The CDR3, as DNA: TGTGCCAGCAGTCAAACTAGCGGGGGGACCTCGGCGCAGTATTTT. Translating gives CASSQTSGGTSAQYF.

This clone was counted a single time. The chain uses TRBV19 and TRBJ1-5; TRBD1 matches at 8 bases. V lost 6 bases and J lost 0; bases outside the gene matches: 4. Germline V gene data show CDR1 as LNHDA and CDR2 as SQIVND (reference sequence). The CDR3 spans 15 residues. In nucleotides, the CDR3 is TGTGCCAGTAGGGTGGACAGGGCTAGCAATCAGCCCCAGCATTTT. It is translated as CASRVDRASNQPQHF.

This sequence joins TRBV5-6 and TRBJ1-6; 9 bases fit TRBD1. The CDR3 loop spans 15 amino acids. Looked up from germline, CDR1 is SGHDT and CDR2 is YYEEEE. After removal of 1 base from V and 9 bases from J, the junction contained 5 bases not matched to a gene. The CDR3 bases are TGTGCCAGCAGCTTGTGGGACAGGGACATTTCACCCCTCCACTTT. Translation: CASSLWDRDISPLHF. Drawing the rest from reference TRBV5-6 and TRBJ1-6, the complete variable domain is DAGVTQSPTHLIKTRGQQVTLRCSPKSGHDTVSWYQQALGQGPQFIFQYYEEEERQRGNFPDRFSGHQFPNYSSELNVNALLLGDSALYLCASSLWDRDISPLHFGNGTRLTVT.

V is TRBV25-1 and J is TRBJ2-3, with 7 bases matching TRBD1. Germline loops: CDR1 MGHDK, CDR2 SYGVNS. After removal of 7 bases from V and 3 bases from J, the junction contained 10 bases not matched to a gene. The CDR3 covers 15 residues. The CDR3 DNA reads TGTGCCAGCATCGTACGGGACAGAGGGACAGATACGCAGTATTTT. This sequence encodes CASIVRDRGTDTQYF.

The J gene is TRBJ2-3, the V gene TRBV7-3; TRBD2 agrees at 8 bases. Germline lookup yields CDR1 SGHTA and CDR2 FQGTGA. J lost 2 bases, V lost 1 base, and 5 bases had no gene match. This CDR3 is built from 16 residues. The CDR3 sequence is CASSLNGRAPTDTQYF. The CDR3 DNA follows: TGTGCCAGCAGCTTAAACGGGAGGGCCCCCACAGATACGCAGTATTTT.

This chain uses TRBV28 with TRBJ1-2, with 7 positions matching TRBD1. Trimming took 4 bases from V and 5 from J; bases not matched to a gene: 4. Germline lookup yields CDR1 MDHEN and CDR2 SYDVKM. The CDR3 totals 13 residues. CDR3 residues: CASSWGQFYGYTF. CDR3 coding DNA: TGTGCCAGCAGTTGGGGACAGTTTTATGGCTACACCTTC.

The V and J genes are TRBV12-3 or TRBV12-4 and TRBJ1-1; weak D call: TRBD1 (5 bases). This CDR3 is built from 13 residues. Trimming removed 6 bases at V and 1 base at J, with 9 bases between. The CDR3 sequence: CASRTTGNTEAFF. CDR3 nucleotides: TGTGCCAGCAGAACTACAGGGAACACTGAAGCTTTCTTT.

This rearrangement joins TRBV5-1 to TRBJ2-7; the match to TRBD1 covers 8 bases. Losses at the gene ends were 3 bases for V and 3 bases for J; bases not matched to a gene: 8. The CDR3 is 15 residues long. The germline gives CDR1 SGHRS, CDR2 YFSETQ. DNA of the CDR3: TGCGCCAGCAGCTCCGTGGACAGGGCCGTCTACGAGCAGTACTTC. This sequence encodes CASSSVDRAVYEQYF. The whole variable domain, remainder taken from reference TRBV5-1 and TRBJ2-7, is KAGVTQTPRYLIKTRGQQVTLSCSPISGHRSVSWYQQTPGQGLQFLFEYFSETQRNKGNFPGRFSGRQFSNSRSEMNVSTLELGDSALYLCASSSVDRAVYEQYFGPGTRLTVT.

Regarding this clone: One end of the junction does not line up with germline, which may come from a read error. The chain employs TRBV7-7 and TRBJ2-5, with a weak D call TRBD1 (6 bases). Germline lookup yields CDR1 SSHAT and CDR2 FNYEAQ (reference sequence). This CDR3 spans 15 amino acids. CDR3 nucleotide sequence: TGTGCTAGCAGCGAGACAGGCCTCCCCCAAGAGACCCAGTACTTC. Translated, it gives CASSETGLPQETQYF.

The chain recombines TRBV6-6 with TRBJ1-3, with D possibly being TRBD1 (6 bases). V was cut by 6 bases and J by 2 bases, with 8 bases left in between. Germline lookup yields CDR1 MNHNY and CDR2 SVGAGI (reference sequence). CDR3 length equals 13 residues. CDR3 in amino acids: CASRGATGNTIYF. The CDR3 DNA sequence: TGTGCCAGCAGGGGGGCGACTGGAAACACCATATATTTT.

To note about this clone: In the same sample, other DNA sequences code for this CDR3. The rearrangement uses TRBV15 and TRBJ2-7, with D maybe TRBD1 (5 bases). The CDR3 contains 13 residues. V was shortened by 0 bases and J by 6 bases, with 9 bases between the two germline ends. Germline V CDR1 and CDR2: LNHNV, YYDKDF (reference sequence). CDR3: CATSRESGREQYF. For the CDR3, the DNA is TGTGCCACCAGCAGAGAGTCAGGGCGCGAGCAGTACTTC.

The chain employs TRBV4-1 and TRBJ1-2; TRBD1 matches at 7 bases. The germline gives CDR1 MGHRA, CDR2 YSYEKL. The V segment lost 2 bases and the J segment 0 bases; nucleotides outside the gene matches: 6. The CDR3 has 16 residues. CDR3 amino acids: CASSQPFQGANYGYTF. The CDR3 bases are TGCGCCAGCAGCCAACCCTTTCAGGGGGCTAACTATGGCTACACCTTC.

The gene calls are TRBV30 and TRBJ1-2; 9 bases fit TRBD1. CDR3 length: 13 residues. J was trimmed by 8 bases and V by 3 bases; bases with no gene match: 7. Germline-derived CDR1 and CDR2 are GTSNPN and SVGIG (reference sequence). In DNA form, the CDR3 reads TGTGCCTGGAGAGTCGGGACAGGGAGAGGCTACACCTTC. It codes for CAWRVGTGRGYTF. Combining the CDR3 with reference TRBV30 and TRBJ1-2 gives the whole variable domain SQTIHQWPATLVQPVGSPLSLECTVEGTSNPNLYWYRQAAGRGLQLLFYSVGIGQISSEVPQNLSASRPQDRQFILSSKKLLLSDSGFYLCAWRVGTGRGYTFGSGTRLTVV.

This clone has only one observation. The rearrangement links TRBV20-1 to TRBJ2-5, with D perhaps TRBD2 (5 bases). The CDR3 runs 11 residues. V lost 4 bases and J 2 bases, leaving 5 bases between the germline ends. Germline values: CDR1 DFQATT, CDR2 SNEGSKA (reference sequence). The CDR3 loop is CSAKRQETQYF. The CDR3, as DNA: TGCAGTGCTAAGCGGCAAGAGACCCAGTACTTC.

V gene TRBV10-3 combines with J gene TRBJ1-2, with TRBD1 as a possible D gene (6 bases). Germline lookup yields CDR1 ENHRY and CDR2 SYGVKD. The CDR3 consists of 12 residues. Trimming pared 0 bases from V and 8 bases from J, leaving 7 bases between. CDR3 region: CAISESTGGYTF. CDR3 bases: TGTGCCATCAGTGAGTCGACAGGAGGCTACACCTTC.

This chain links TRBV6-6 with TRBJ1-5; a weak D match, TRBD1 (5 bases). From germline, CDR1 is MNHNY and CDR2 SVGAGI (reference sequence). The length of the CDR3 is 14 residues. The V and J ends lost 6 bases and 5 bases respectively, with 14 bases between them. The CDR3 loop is CASRGGVLDQPQHF. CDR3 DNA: TGTGCCAGCAGGGGGGGGGTTCTGGATCAGCCCCAGCATTTT.

CDR3 bases: TGTGCCAGCAGTTTGACTAGCGCCTACGAGCAGTACTTC. It is translated as CASSLTSAYEQYF. The V and J genes are TRBV27 and TRBJ2-7, with 8 bases lining up with TRBD2. The CDR3 extends over 13 amino acids. The germline V gene encodes CDR1 MNHEY and CDR2 SMNVEV (reference sequence). V trimming: 3 bases; J trimming: 2 bases; junction bases outside the gene matches: 0.

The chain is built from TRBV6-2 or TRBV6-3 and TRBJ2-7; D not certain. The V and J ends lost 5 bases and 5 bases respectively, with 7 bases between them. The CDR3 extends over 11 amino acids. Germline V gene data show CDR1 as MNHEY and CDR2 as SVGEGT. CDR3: CASSLLNEQYF. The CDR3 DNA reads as TGTGCCAGCAGTCTACTCAACGAGCAGTACTTC.

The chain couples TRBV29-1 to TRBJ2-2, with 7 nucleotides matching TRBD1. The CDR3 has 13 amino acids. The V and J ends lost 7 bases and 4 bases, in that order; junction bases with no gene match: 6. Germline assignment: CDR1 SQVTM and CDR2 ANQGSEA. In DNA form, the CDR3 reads TGCAGCGCAGGGGGTCGAGGCACCGGGGAGCTGTTTTTT. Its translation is CSAGGRGTGELFF.

DNA of the CDR3: TGTGCCAGTAAGGGATCCGGCAGGGAAAATCAGCCCCAGCATTTT. Amino acid sequence: CASKGSGRENQPQHF. The V gene is TRBV19, the J gene TRBJ1-5, with D maybe TRBD1 (5 bases). CDR1 and CDR2 from the germline V gene are LNHDA and SQIVND (reference sequence). This CDR3 region has 15 residues. V lost 7 bases, J lost 4 bases, and 17 bases lay in between.

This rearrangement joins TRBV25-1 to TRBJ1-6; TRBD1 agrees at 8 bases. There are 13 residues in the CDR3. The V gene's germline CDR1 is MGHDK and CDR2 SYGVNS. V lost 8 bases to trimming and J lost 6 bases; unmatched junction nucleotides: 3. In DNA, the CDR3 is TGTGCCAGCGACAGGGGAGGTAATTCACCCCTCCACTTT. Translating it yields CASDRGGNSPLHF. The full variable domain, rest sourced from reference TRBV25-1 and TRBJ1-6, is EADIYQTPRYLVIGTGKKITLECSQTMGHDKMYWYQQDPGMELHLIHYSYGVNSTEKGDLSSESTVSRIRTEHFPLTLESARPSHTSQYLCASDRGGNSPLHFGNGTRLTVT.

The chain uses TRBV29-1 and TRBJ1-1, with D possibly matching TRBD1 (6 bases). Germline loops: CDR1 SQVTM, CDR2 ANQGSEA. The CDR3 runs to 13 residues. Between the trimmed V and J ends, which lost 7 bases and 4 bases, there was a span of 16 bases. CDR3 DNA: TGCAGCGCCTACAGGGCACCGGGCACTGAAGCTTTCTTT. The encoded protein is CSAYRAPGTEAFF. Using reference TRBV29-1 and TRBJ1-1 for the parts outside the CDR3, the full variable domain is SAVISQKPSRDICQRGTSLTIQCQVDSQVTMMFWYRQQPGQSLTLIATANQGSEATYESGFVIDKFPISRPNLTFSTLTVSNMSPEDSSIYLCSAYRAPGTEAFFGQGTRLTVV.

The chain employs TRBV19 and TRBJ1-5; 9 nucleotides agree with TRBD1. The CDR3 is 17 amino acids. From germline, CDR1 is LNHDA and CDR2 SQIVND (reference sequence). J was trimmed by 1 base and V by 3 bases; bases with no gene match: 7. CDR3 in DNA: TGTGCCAGTAGTATTTACAGGGGGCTAGGGAGCAATCAGCCCCAGCATTTT. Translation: CASSIYRGLGSNQPQHF. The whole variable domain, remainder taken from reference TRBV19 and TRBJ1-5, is DGGITQSPKYLFRKEGQNVTLSCEQNLNHDAMYWYRQDPGQGLRLIYYSQIVNDFQKGDIAEGYSVSREKKESFPLTVTSAQKNPTAFYLCASSIYRGLGSNQPQHFGDGTRLSIL.

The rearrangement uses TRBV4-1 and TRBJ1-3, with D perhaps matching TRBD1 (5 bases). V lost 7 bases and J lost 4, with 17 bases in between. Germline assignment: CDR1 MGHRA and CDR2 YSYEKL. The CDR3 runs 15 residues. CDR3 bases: TGCGCCAGCAAGGTGGGGCAGATTGGGGGAAACACCATATATTTT. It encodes CASKVGQIGGNTIYF.

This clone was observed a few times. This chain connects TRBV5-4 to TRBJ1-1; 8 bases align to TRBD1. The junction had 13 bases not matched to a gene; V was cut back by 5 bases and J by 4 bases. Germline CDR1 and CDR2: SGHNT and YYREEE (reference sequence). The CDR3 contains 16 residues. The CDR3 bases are TGTGCCAGCAGTCCCGGGACAGGCCGACCCGGCACTGAAGCTTTCTTT. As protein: CASSPGTGRPGTEAFF.

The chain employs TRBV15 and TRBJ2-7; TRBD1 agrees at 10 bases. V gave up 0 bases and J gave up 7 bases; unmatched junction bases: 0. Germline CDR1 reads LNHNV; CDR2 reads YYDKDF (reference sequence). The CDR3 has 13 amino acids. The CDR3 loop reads CATSREGQGEQYF. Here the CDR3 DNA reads TGTGCCACCAGCAGAGAGGGACAGGGGGAGCAGTACTTC.

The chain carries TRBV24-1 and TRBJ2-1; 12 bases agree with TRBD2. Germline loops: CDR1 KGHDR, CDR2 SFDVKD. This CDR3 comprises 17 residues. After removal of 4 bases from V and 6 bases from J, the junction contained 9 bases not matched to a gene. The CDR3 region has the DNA TGTGCCACCAGTGAGTACGGACTAGCGGGACGCTCCAATGAGCAGTTCTTC. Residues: CATSEYGLAGRSNEQFF.

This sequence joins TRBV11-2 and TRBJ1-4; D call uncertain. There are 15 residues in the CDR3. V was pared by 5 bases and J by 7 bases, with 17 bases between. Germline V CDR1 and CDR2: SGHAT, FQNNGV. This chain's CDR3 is CASSPVGPRSEKLFF. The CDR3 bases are TGTGCCAGCAGCCCGGTAGGCCCACGGAGTGAAAAACTGTTTTTT.

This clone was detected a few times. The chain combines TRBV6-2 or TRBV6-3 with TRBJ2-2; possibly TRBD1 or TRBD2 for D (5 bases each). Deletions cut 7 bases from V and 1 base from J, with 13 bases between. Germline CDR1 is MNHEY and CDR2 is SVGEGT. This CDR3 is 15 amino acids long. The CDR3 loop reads CASTPGRLNTGELFF. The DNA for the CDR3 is TGTGCCAGCACCCCGGGGCGTCTGAACACCGGGGAGCTGTTTTTT.

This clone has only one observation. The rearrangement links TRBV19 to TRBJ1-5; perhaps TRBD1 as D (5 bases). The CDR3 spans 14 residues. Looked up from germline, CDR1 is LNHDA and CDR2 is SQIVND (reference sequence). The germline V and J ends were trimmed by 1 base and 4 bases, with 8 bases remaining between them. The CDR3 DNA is TGTGCCAGTAGTATAGCCGGGGGTAATCAGCCCCAGCATTTT. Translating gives CASSIAGGNQPQHF.

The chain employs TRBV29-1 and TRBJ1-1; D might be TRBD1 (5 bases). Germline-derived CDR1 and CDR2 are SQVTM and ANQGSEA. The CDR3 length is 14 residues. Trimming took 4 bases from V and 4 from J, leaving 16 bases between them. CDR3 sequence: CSVALGRASTEAFF. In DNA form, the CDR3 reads TGCAGCGTTGCTCTCGGCAGGGCGAGCACTGAAGCTTTCTTT.

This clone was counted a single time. As DNA, the CDR3 is TGTGCCAGCAGTCGGGGGTCGGGGTCAGGGTCGGGGGAAGCTTTCTTT. Protein product: CASSRGSGSGSGEAFF. The gene calls are TRBV3-1 (or the pseudogene TRBV3-2) and TRBJ1-1, with D possibly matching TRBD1 (5 bases). CDR3 length equals 16 residues. From germline, CDR1 is LGHDT and CDR2 YNNKEL (reference sequence). V was shortened by 6 bases and J by 8 bases, with 25 bases between the two germline ends.